Shown below are 18 T cell receptor beta chains from a single sample sequenced in a study of T cells in Graves' hyperthyroidism and ophthalmopathy. Amplified TCR beta CDR3 regions derived from RNA transcripts. The study used the HTBI primer set for a first-round RT-PCR of the TCR CDR3. TCRdb used MiXCR to reprocess the multiplex PCR reads, holding one entry per CDR3 protein. Of 500,000 to 750,000 distinct CDR3 sequences listed, about a sixth are singletons. Sequencing input: blood. Every receptor here comes from a woman in her 30s with Graves' hyperthyroidism.

Ten or more counts support this clonotype. The rearrangement joins TRBV6-4 to TRBJ2-1; 10 positions agree with TRBD2. The CDR3 sequence is 15 residues long. Looked up from germline, CDR1 is MRHNA and CDR2 is SNTAGT. Trimming took 3 bases from V and 7 from J; bases not matched to a gene: 6. The CDR3 spells CASSELAGERNEQFF. The CDR3 DNA follows: TGTGCCAGCAGTGAGCTAGCGGGAGAAAGGAATGAGCAGTTCTTC.

Worth noting for this clonotype: Just one base apart from a much larger clone, this may be a read error. The chain recombines TRBV6-2 or TRBV6-3 with TRBJ1-1; 7 bases are a match to TRBD1. This CDR3 is 16 amino acids long. Germline CDR1 is MNHEY and CDR2 is SVGEGT. The CDR3 reads CASSYPYPGQRTGAFF. The DNA of the CDR3 is TGTGCCAGCAGTTACCCCTACCCGGGACAGCGCACTGGAGCTTTCTTT.

A note on this clonotype: A clone one base away is much larger, so this may be a read error. The conserved phenylalanine or tryptophan normally closing the CDR3 is absent here, so this likely arose from a read error. This rearrangement joins TRBV15 to TRBJ2-3; weak D call: TRBD2 (5 bases). CDR1 LNHNV and CDR2 YYDKDF come from the germline V gene (reference sequence). Trimming took 0 bases from V and 1 from J, leaving 8 bases between them. This CDR3 has 15 amino acids. CDR3 sequence (DNA): TGTGCCACCAGCAGAGACGGGAAAGGCACAGATACGCAGTATCTT. It yields the protein CATSRDGKGTDTQYL.

This clonotype was observed at least ten times. CDR3 sequence reads: CAISVGGEDYNEQFF. The CDR3 DNA follows: TGTGCCATCAGTGTTGGGGGAGAAGACTACAATGAGCAGTTCTTC. The V gene is TRBV10-3, the J gene TRBJ2-1; possibly TRBD1 or TRBD2 for D (5 bases each). CDR3 length: 15 residues. The germline CDR1 and CDR2 sequences are ENHRY and SYGVKD. Between the trimmed V and J ends, which lost 4 bases and 3 bases, there was a span of 13 bases.

A few counts support this clonotype. The chain's CDR3 is CASSRGRGSNTGELFF. As DNA, the CDR3 is TGTGCCAGCAGTCGGGGCAGAGGATCGAACACCGGGGAGCTGTTTTTT. The chain is built from TRBV6-1 and TRBJ2-2; D may be TRBD1 or TRBD2 (5 bases each). This CDR3 is 16 amino acids long. In germline, CDR1 is MNHNS, CDR2 SASEGT. V lost 5 bases and J lost 0, with 13 bases in between.

This clonotype was recorded many times. The chain recombines TRBV11-2 with TRBJ2-1; D is uncertain. The CDR3 length is 12 residues. CDR1 is SGHAT and CDR2 is FQNNGV in the germline V gene. V gave up 1 base and J gave up 8 bases, with 6 bases separating them. The CDR3 region is CASSLVFHEQFF. The CDR3 DNA follows: TGTGCCAGCAGCTTAGTCTTCCATGAGCAGTTCTTC.

This chain links TRBV10-3 with TRBJ2-1; 9 bases line up with TRBD2. V lost 6 bases to trimming and J lost 8 bases; unmatched junction nucleotides: 8. Germline CDR1 is ENHRY and CDR2 is SYGVKD. The length of the CDR3 is 14 residues. In DNA, the CDR3 is TGTGCCATCAGGGTAGCGGGAGCTAAGGATGAGCAGTTCTTC. This translates into CAIRVAGAKDEQFF.

The V gene is TRBV4-3, the J gene TRBJ2-1, with 11 bases identical to TRBD2. CDR1 and CDR2 from the germline V gene are LGHNA and YSLEER. CDR3 length equals 18 residues. Germline trimming cut 0 bases from V and 4 bases from J; bases unmatched to any gene: 8. CDR3 DNA: TGCGCCAGCAGCCAAGATCTAGCGGGAGGCCACGTGTACAATGAGCAGTTCTTC. It yields the protein CASSQDLAGGHVYNEQFF.

This clonotype has at least ten counts. The chain carries TRBV3-1 and TRBJ1-5; a weak D match, TRBD1 (6 bases). Germline CDR1 reads LGHDT; CDR2 reads YNNKEL (reference sequence). V was trimmed by 2 bases and J by 5 bases, leaving 16 bases between them. The CDR3 runs 16 residues. The chain's CDR3 is CASSQRGSGGYQPQHF. CDR3 nucleotides: TGTGCCAGCAGCCAAAGGGGGAGCGGGGGTTATCAGCCCCAGCATTTT.

The J gene is TRBJ1-2, the V gene TRBV4-2, with 7 bases aligning to TRBD1. Germline loops: CDR1 LGHNA, CDR2 YNFKEQ. This CDR3 comprises 16 residues. V dropped 0 bases and J dropped 4; count of bases not matched to a gene: 8. The CDR3 is CASSQDPMAGGYGYTF. CDR3 DNA sequence: TGTGCCAGCAGCCAAGATCCCATGGCAGGGGGCTATGGCTACACCTTC.

This chain joins TRBV12-3 or TRBV12-4 and TRBJ2-7; 7 bases agree with TRBD2. CDR3 length: 13 amino acids. J was trimmed by 7 bases and V by 3 bases; bases with no gene match: 6. This CDR3 is CASSFQLATEQYF. The CDR3 nucleotides read TGTGCCAGCAGTTTTCAACTAGCGACAGAGCAGTACTTC.

This clonotype was counted at least ten times. The V and J genes are TRBV18 and TRBJ2-5; D remains unclear. The germline V gene has CDR1 KGHSH and CDR2 LQKENI. Trimming left V 0 bases short and J 4 bases short, with 12 bases between. The CDR3 contains 15 residues. CDR3 sequence (DNA): TGTGCCAGCTCACCACCGAGCTTGGTTGGAGAGACCCAGTACTTC. Translated, it gives CASSPPSLVGETQYF. The full variable domain, its missing parts supplied by reference TRBV18 and TRBJ2-5, is NAGVMQNPRHLVRRRGQEARLRCSPMKGHSHVYWYRQLPEEGLKFMVYLQKENIIDESGMPKERFSAEFPKEGPSILRIQQVVRGDSAAYFCASSPPSLVGETQYFGPGTRLLVL.

In its sample, this clonotype was seen a few times. A much more abundant neighbour one base away suggests this may be a read error. The gene calls are TRBV27 and TRBJ2-5; TRBD2 might be the D (5 bases). The CDR3 is 14 amino acids. V lost 3 bases to trimming and J lost 4 bases, with 12 bases between them. From germline, CDR1 is MNHEY and CDR2 SMNVEV (reference sequence). CDR3 nucleotides: TGTGCCAGCAGTTTCCTAGGACGGGGAGAGACCCAGTACTTC. It is translated as CASSFLGRGETQYF.

This clonotype was found a few times. This chain uses TRBV5-5 with TRBJ2-7; 10 bases are shared with TRBD1. Per germline, CDR1 SGHKS and CDR2 YYEKEE (reference sequence). V dropped 2 bases and J dropped 1; count of bases not matched to a gene: 3. CDR3 length: 15 residues. This CDR3 is CASSFAGQGSYEQYF. The CDR3 DNA is TGTGCCAGCAGCTTTGCGGGACAGGGGTCCTACGAGCAGTACTTC.

This clonotype was seen repeatedly, ten times or more. The CDR3 loop reads CASGLLAVSSYNEQFF. CDR3 in DNA: TGTGCCAGCGGACTCTTAGCGGTTAGCTCCTACAATGAGCAGTTCTTC. V usage is TRBV5-6 and J usage is TRBJ2-1; D might be TRBD2 (6 bases). The germline V gene has CDR1 SGHDT and CDR2 YYEEEE. V lost 7 bases, J lost 0 bases, and 17 bases lay in between. The length of the CDR3 is 16 residues.

This clonotype was observed at least ten times. The genes are TRBV20-1 and TRBJ1-6, with D unresolved. Trimming stripped 0 bases from V and 6 bases from J, with 12 bases between. In germline, CDR1 is DFQATT, CDR2 SNEGSKA (reference sequence). This CDR3 contains 15 residues. As DNA, the CDR3 is TGCAGTGCTAGAGATGGTCGGAGGGTTAATTCACCCCTCCACTTT. This encodes CSARDGRRVNSPLHF.

This clonotype occurred many times. V usage is TRBV28 and J usage is TRBJ2-6, with unresolved D. CDR1 and CDR2 (germline): MDHEN, SYDVKM. This CDR3 is built from 17 residues. Trimming stripped 6 bases from V and 3 bases from J, with 18 bases between. This chain's CDR3 is CASSLSYSFGGANVLTF. As DNA, the CDR3 is TGTGCCAGCAGCTTGTCCTACAGCTTCGGTGGGGCCAACGTCCTGACTTTC.

This clonotype was detected only a few times. The V gene is TRBV24-1, the J gene TRBJ2-4, with D perhaps TRBD1 (6 bases). This CDR3 spans 13 amino acids. Per germline, CDR1 KGHDR and CDR2 SFDVKD. Trimming removed 11 bases from V and 4 bases from J, with 14 bases in between. CDR3 nucleotide sequence: TGTGCCAACACAGGGATGAGGAAAAACATTCAGTACTTC. This gives the protein CANTGMRKNIQYF.